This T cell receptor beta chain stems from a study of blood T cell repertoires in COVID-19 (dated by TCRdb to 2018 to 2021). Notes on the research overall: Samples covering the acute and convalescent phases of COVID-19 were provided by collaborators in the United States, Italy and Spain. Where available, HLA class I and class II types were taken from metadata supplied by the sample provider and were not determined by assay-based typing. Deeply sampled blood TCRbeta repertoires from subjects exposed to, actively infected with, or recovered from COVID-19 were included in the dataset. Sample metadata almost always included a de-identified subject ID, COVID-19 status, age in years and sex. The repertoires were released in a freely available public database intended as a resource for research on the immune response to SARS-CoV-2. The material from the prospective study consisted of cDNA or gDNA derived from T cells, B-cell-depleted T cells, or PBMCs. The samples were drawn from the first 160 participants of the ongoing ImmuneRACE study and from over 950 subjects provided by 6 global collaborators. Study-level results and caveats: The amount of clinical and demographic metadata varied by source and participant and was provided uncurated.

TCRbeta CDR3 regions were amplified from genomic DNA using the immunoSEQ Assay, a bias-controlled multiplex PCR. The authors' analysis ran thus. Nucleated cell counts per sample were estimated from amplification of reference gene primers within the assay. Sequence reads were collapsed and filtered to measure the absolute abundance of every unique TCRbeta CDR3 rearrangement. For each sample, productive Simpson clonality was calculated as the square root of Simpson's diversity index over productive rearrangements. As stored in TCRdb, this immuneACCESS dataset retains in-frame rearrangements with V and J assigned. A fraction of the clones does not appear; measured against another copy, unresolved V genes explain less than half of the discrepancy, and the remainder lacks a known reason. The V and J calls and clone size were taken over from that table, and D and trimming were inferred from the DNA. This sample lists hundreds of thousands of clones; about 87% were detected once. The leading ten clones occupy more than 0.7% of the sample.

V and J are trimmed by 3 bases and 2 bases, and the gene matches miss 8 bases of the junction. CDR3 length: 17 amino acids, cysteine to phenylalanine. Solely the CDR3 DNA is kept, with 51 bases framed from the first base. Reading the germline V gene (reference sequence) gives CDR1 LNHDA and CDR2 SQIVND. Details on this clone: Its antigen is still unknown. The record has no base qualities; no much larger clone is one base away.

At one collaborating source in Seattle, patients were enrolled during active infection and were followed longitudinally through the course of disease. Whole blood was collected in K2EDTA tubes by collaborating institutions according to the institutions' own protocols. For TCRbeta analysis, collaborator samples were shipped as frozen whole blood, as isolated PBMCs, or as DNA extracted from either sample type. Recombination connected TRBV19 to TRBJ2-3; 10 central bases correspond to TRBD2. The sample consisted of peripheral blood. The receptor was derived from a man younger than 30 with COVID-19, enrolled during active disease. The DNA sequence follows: TGTGCCAGTAGTATCTATGCTAGCGGGGGCTACACAGATACGCAGTATTTT. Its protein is CASSIYASGGYTDTQYF.